This T cell receptor beta chain was found in a study of identical twins. Template switching supplied a universal primer site; unique molecular identifiers were carried on the cDNA. A single record per CDR3 protein comes from TCRdb applying MiXCR to the 5' RACE reads. The sample has some 1,700,000 distinct CDR3 sequences, less than 35% seen once. As concerns this clonotype: Its cognate antigen is unknown.

The CDR3 length is 16 residues. The germline V gene encodes CDR1 DFQATT and CDR2 SNEGSKA (reference sequence). V was pared by 0 bases and J by 3 bases, with 15 bases between. Study-wide results and limits: The authors noted that invariant MAIT and iNKT cells could partly confound zero-insertion analyses. Where out-of-frame alpha sequences were twin-shared, they showed excess low generation probability. Conclusions relied on cross-sectional statistical analysis, not following the same donors.

The origin of this receptor is a newborn girl in good health. The chain joins TRBV20-1 to TRBJ2-1; a possible D gene is TRBD2 (6 bases). The specimen sequenced was cord blood. The CDR3 protein is CSARDPRTSLYNEQFF. For the CDR3, the DNA is TGCAGTGCTAGAGATCCACGAACTAGCCTCTACAATGAGCAGTTCTTC.